These 8 T cell receptor beta chains share one sample of origin, sequenced in a study of T cells in Graves' hyperthyroidism and ophthalmopathy. Amplification of TCR beta CDR3 regions used RNA as the template. The HTBI primer set was used in a first-round RT-PCR of the TCR CDR3. TCRdb reprocessed the multiplex PCR reads with MiXCR, giving one entry per CDR3 protein. The profile shows roughly 170,000 distinct CDR3 sequences, about a tenth of them singletons. Material: blood. These receptors were collected from a woman younger than 30 with Graves' hyperthyroidism that later progressed to Graves' ophthalmopathy.

This clonotype was detected ten times or more. This rearrangement joins TRBV7-2 to TRBJ2-3; D call uncertain. CDR1 SGHTA and CDR2 FQGNSA come from the germline V gene. Trimming stripped 3 bases from V and 0 bases from J, with 4 bases between. This CDR3 has 13 residues. CDR3 DNA sequence: TGTGCCAGCAGCTTTCCTAGCACAGATACGCAGTATTTT. As protein: CASSFPSTDTQYF.

V usage is TRBV7-9 and J usage is TRBJ2-1; D is perhaps TRBD1 (6 bases). Trimming removed 4 bases from V and 10 bases from J, with 17 bases in between. The CDR3 loop spans 14 amino acids. CDR1 SEHNR and CDR2 FQNEAQ come from the germline V gene (reference sequence). The CDR3 DNA is TGTGCCAGCAGCTCCACAGGGCTGGAGGTAGAGCAGTTCTTC. It encodes CASSSTGLEVEQFF.

Only a few counts were recorded for this clonotype. The V and J genes are TRBV20-1 and TRBJ2-5; D not certain. Germline values: CDR1 DFQATT, CDR2 SNEGSKA (reference sequence). Trimming left V 2 bases short and J 3 bases short, with 10 bases between. CDR3 length: 13 amino acids. The CDR3 region has the DNA TGCAGTGCTAGAAGGGCGGCTAAAGAGACCCAGTACTTC. It translates to CSARRAAKETQYF.

This clonotype was seen repeatedly, ten times or more. V is TRBV20-1 and J is TRBJ1-2, with D hard to call. CDR3 size: 11 residues. The germline gives CDR1 DFQATT, CDR2 SNEGSKA (reference sequence). V lost 4 bases and J 8 bases, leaving 11 bases between the germline ends. This CDR3 is CSAILLGGYTF. In DNA form, the CDR3 reads TGCAGTGCTATTCTCCTGGGAGGCTACACCTTC.

At least ten counts were recorded for this clonotype. The genes are TRBV12-3 or TRBV12-4 and TRBJ1-2, with D tentatively TRBD1 (5 bases). Trimming took 5 bases from V and 2 from J, leaving 9 bases between them. This CDR3 has 13 residues. CDR3 DNA: TGTGCCAGCAGTCCGGACACAAACTATGGCTACACCTTC. This translates into CASSPDTNYGYTF.

In this sample, this clonotype turned up many times. The chain couples TRBV7-2 to TRBJ1-1, with unresolved D. Germline V CDR1 and CDR2: SGHTA, FQGNSA. The CDR3 covers 15 residues. The V end lost 1 base, the J end lost 4 bases, and 13 bases lay between the germline ends. CDR3 region: CASSLGPGFSTEAFF. The CDR3 DNA sequence: TGTGCCAGCAGCTTAGGTCCGGGTTTCAGCACTGAAGCTTTCTTT.

This clonotype was seen a few times. CDR3 protein: CASSPTSGGWHTQYF. The CDR3 DNA is TGTGCCAGCAGCCCCACTAGCGGGGGATGGCATACGCAGTATTTT. The V call is TRBV27, the J call TRBJ2-3; 11 nucleotides agree with TRBD2. The V gene's germline CDR1 is MNHEY and CDR2 SMNVEV (reference sequence). After removal of 6 bases from V and 7 bases from J, the junction contained 9 bases not matched to a gene. CDR3 length equals 15 residues.

The genes are TRBV14 and TRBJ2-5; D ambiguous. V gave up 6 bases and J gave up 3 bases, with 5 bases separating them. Germline V CDR1 and CDR2: SGHDN, FVKESK. The length of the CDR3 is 11 residues. The CDR3 nucleotides read TGTGCCAGCAGTCACAAAGAGACCCAGTACTTC. Its translation: CASSHKETQYF. Variable domain in full (rest from reference TRBV14 and TRBJ2-5): EAGVTQFPSHSVIEKGQTVTLRCDPISGHDNLYWYRRVMGKEIKFLLHFVKESKQDESGMPNNRFLAERTGGTYSTLKVQPAELEDSGVYFCASSHKETQYFGPGTRLLVL.